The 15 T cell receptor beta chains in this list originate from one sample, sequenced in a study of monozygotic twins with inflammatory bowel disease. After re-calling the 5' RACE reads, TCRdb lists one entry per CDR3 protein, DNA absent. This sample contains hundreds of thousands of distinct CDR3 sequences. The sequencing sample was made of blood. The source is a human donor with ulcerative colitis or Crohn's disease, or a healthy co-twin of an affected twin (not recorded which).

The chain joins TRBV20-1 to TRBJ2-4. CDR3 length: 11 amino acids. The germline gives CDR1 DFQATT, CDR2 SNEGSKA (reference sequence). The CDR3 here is CSAGQKNIQYF.

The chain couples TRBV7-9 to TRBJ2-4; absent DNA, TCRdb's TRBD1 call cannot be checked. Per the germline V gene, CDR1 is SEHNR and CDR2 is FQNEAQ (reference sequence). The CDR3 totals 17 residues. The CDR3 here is CASSLTGRRFAKNIQYF.

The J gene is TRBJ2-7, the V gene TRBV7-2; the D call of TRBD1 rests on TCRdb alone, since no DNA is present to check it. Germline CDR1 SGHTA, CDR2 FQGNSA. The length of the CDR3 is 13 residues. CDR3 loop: CASSQRQTYEQYF.

The CDR3: CASSHNFDSYEQYF. This rearrangement joins TRBV28 to TRBJ2-7; TCRdb names TRBD1, which stays unverified in the absence of DNA. This CDR3 is 14 amino acids long. Germline CDR1 MDHEN, CDR2 SYDVKM.

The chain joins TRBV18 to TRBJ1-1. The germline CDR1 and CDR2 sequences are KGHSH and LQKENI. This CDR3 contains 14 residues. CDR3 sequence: CASSPRPANTEAFF. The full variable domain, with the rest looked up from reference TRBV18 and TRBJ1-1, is NAGVMQNPRHLVRRRGQEARLRCSPMKGHSHVYWYRQLPEEGLKFMVYLQKENIIDESGMPKERFSAEFPKEGPSILRIQQVVRGDSAAYFCASSPRPANTEAFFGQGTRLTVV.

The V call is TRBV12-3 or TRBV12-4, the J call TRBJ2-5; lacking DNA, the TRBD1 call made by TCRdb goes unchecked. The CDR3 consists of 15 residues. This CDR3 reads CASSLLGGRQETQYF.

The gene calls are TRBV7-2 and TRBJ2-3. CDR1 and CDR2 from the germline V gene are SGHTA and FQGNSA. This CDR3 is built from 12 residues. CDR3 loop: CASSRTRDTQYF.

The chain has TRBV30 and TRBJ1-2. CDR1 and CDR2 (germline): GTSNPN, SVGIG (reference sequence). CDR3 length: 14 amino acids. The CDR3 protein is CAWSSYGEMYGYTF.

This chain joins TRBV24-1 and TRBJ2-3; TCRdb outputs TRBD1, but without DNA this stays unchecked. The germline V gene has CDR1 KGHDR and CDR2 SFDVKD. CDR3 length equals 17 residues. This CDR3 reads CATSDLGDRSETDTQYF.

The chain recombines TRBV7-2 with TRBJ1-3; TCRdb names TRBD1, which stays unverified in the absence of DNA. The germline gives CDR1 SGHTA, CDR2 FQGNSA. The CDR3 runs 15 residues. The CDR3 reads CASSPGRGAGNTIYF.

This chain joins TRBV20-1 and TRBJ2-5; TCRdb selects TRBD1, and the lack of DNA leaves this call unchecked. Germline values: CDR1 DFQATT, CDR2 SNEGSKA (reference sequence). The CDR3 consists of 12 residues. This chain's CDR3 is CSAHGMWETQYF.

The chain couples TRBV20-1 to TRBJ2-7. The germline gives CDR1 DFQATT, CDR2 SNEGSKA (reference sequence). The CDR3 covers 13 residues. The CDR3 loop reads CSALRTATYEQYF.

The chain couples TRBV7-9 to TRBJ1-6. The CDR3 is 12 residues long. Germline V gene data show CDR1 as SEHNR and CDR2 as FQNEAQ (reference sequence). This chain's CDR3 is CASSFPSAPLHF.

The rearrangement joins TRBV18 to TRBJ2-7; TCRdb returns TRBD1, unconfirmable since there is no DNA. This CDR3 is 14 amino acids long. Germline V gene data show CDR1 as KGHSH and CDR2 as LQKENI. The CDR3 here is CASSPGTGWYEQYF.

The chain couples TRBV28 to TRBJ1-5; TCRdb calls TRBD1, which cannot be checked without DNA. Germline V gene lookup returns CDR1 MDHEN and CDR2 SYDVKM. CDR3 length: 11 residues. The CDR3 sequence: CASEGRGPQHF.